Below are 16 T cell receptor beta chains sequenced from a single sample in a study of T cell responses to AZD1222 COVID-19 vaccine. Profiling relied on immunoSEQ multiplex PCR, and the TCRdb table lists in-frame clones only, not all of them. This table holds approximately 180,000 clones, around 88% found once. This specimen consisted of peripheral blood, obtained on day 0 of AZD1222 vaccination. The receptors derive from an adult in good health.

CDR3 in DNA: TGCAGCGGAGGTGGCACTCCGGGGGAGCAGTACTTC. Translating it yields CSGGGTPGEQYF. The chain couples TRBV29-1 to TRBJ2-7; possibly TRBD2 for D (5 bases). Germline assignment: CDR1 SQVTM and CDR2 ANQGSEA. The CDR3 sequence is 12 residues long. Trimming took 7 bases from V and 7 from J, leaving 17 bases between them.

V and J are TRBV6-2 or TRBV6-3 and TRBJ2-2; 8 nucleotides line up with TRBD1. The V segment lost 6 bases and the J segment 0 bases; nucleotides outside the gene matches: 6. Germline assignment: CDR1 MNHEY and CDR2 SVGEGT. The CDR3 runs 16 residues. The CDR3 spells CASSHGTGPNTGELFF. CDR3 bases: TGTGCCAGCAGCCACGGGACAGGCCCGAACACCGGGGAGCTGTTTTTT.

CDR3: CASSLERNNYEQYF. The DNA of the CDR3 is TGTGCCAGCAGCTTAGAGCGGAATAATTACGAGCAGTACTTC. The rearrangement links TRBV7-9 to TRBJ2-7, with a tentative D call TRBD2 (5 bases). Germline loops: CDR1 SEHNR, CDR2 FQNEAQ (reference sequence). V was pared by 1 base and J by 4 bases, with 11 bases between. This CDR3 has 14 residues. The full variable domain, rest sourced from reference TRBV7-9 and TRBJ2-7, is DTGVSQNPRHKITKRGQNVTFRCDPISEHNRLYWYRQTLGQGPEFLTYFQNEAQLEKSRLLSDRFSAERPKGSFSTLEIQRTEQGDSAMYLCASSLERNNYEQYFGPGTRLTVT.

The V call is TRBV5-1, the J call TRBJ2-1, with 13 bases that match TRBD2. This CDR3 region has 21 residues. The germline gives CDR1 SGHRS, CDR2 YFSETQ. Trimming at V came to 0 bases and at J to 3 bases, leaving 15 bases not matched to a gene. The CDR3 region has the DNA TGCGCCAGCAGCTTGGCTATAAGAGGACTAGCGGGGGCCCCAGACTACAATGAGCAGTTCTTC. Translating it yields CASSLAIRGLAGAPDYNEQFF.

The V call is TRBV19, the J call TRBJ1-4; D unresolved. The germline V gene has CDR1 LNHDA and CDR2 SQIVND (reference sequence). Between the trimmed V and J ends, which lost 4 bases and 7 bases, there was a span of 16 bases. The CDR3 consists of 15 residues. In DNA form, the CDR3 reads TGTGCCAGTAGTAGGAGGGCCTACGTCGGTGAAAAACTGTTTTTT. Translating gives CASSRRAYVGEKLFF. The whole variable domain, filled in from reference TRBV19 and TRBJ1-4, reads DGGITQSPKYLFRKEGQNVTLSCEQNLNHDAMYWYRQDPGQGLRLIYYSQIVNDFQKGDIAEGYSVSREKKESFPLTVTSAQKNPTAFYLCASSRRAYVGEKLFFGSGTQLSVL.

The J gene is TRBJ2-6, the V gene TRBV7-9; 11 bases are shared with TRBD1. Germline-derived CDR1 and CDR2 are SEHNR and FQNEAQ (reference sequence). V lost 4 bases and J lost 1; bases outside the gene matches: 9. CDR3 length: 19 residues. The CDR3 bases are TGTGCCAGCAGCTCCACAACGGGACAGGGGGAATCTGGGGCCAACGTCCTGACTTTC. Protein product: CASSSTTGQGESGANVLTF.

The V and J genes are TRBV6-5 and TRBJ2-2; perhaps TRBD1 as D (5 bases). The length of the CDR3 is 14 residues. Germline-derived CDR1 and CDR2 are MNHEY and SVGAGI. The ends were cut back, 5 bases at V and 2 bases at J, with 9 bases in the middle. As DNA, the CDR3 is TGTGCCAGCAGTAGGACAACCAACACCGGGGAGCTGTTTTTT. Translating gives CASSRTTNTGELFF.

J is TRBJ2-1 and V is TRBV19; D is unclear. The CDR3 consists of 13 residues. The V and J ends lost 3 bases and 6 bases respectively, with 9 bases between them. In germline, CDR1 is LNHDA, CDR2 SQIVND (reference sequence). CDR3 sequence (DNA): TGTGCCAGTAGTATCGGACCGTCCAATGAGCAGTTCTTC. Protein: CASSIGPSNEQFF.

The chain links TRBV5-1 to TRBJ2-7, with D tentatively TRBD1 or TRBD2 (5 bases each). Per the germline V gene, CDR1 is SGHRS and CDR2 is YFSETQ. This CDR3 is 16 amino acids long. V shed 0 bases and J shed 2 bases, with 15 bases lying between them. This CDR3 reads CASSLELRGETYEQYF. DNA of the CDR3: TGCGCCAGCAGCTTGGAGTTGAGGGGAGAGACCTACGAGCAGTACTTC.

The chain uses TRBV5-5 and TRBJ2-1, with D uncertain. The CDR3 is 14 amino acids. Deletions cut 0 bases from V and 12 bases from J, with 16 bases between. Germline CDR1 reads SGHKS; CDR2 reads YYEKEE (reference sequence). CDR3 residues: CASSLVPDLFGQFF. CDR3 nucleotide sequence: TGTGCCAGCAGCTTGGTTCCAGACCTCTTTGGGCAGTTCTTC.

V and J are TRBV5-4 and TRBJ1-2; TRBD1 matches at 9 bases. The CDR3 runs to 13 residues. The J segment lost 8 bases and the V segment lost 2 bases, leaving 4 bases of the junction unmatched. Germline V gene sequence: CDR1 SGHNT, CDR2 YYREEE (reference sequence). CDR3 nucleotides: TGTGCCAGCAGCTTCGGGGACAGGGACGGCTACACCTTC. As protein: CASSFGDRDGYTF.

The CDR3 region has the DNA TGTGCCAGCCGCACAGACGCCCGGAACACTGAAGCTTTCTTT. The encoded protein is CASRTDARNTEAFF. This chain connects TRBV18 to TRBJ1-1; D unresolved. Looked up from germline, CDR1 is KGHSH and CDR2 is LQKENI. The V gene lost 8 bases and the J gene lost 1 base, with 14 bases spanning the gap. CDR3 length: 14 residues.

The CDR3 DNA follows: TGTGCCAGCAGCCGATCCCGGGACAGGCAAGAGACCCAGTACTTC. Amino acids: CASSRSRDRQETQYF. The chain carries TRBV5-4 and TRBJ2-5; 8 bases are shared with TRBD1. From germline, CDR1 is SGHNT and CDR2 YYREEE (reference sequence). This CDR3 is built from 15 residues. The junction had 7 bases not matched to a gene; V was cut back by 4 bases and J by 2 bases.

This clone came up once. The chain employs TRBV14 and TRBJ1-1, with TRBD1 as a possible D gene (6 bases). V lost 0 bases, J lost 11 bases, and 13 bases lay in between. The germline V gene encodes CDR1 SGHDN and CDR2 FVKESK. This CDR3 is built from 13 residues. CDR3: CASSQDTGSFAFF. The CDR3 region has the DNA TGTGCCAGCAGCCAAGATACAGGGTCGTTTGCTTTCTTT.

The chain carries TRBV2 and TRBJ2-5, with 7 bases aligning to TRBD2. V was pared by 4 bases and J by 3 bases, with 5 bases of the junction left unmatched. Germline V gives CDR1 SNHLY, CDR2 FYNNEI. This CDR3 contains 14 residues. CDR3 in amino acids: CASSGEGRKETQYF. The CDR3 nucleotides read TGTGCCAGCAGTGGGGAGGGCCGAAAAGAGACCCAGTACTTC.

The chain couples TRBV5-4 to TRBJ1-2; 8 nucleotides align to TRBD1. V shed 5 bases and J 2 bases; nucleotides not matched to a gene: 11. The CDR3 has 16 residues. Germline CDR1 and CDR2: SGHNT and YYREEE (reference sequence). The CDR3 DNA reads TGTGCCAGCAGTCGGCCAGGGACAGGACCAAACTATGGCTACACCTTC. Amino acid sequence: CASSRPGTGPNYGYTF.